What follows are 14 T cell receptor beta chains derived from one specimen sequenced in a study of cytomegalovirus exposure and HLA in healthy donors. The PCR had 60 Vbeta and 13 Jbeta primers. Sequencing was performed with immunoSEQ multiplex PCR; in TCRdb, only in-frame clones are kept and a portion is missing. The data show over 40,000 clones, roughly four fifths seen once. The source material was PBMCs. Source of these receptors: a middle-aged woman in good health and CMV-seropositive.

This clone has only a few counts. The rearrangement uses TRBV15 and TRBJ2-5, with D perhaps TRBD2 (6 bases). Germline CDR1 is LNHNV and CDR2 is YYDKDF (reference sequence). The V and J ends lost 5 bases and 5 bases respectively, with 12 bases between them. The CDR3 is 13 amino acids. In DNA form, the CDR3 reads TGTGCCACCAGCGAAGGGCTAGCGGAGACCCAGTACTTC. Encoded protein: CATSEGLAETQYF.

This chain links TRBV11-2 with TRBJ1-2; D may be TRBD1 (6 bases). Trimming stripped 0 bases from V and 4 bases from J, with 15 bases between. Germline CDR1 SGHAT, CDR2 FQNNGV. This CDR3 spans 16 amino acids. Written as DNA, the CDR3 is TGTGCCAGCAGCTTAGACCCAGAGGGGGATGTCTATGGCTACACCTTC. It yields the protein CASSLDPEGDVYGYTF.

CDR3 nucleotides: TGTGCCATCAGTGAGTGGGGGGGCAATTCACCCCTCCACTTT. Its protein product is CAISEWGGNSPLHF. The chain couples TRBV10-3 to TRBJ1-6; maybe TRBD1 (6 bases). This CDR3 spans 14 amino acids. Germline V CDR1 and CDR2: ENHRY, SYGVKD. V was cut by 1 base and J by 7 bases, with 8 bases left in between.

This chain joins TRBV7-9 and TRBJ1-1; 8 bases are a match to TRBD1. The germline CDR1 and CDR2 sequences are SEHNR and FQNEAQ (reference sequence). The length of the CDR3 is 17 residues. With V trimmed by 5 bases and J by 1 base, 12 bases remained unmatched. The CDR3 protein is CASSAGQGDAKNTEAFF. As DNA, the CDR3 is TGTGCCAGCAGCGCTGGACAGGGCGACGCGAAGAACACTGAAGCTTTCTTT.

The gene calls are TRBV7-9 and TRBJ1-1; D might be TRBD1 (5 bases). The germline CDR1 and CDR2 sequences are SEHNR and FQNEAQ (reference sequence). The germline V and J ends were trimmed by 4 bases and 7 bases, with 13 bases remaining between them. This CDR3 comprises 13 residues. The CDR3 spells CASSSRRGSEAFF. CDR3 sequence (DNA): TGTGCCAGCAGCTCCCGGCGGGGGAGTGAAGCTTTCTTT.

The CDR3 spells CASSLLAGGNEQFF. In nucleotides, the CDR3 is TGTGCCAGCAGCCTACTAGCGGGGGGGAATGAGCAGTTCTTC. The chain employs TRBV7-3 and TRBJ2-1; 13 nucleotides agree with TRBD2. V dropped 5 bases and J dropped 7; count of bases not matched to a gene: 2. The CDR3 loop spans 14 amino acids. Per germline, CDR1 SGHTA and CDR2 FQGTGA.

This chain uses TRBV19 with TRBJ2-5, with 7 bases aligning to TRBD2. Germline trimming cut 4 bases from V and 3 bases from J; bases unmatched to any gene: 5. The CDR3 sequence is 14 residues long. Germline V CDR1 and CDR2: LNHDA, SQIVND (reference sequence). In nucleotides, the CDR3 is TGTGCCAGTAGTAGCCCAGGACTAGAAGAGACCCAGTACTTC. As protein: CASSSPGLEETQYF.

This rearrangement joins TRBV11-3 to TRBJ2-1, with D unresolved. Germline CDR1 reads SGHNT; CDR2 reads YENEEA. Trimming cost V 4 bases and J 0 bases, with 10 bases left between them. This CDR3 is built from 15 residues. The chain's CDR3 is CASSSDPSSYNEQFF. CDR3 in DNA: TGTGCCAGCAGCTCCGATCCGAGCTCCTACAATGAGCAGTTCTTC.

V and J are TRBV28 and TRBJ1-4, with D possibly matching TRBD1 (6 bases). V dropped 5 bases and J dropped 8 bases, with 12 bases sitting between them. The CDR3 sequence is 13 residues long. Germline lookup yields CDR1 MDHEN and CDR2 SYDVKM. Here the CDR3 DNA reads TGTGCCAGCAGTCTTGACAGGAACGAAAAACTGTTTTTT. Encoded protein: CASSLDRNEKLFF.

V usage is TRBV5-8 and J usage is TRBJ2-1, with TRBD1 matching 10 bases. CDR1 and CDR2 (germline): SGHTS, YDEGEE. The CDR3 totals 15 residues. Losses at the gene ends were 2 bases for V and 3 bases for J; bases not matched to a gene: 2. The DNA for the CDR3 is TGTGCCAGCAGCTTCCGGGACAGGGGCTACAATGAGCAGTTCTTC. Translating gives CASSFRDRGYNEQFF.

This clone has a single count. The CDR3 loop is CASSEWDKNSPLHF. CDR3 nucleotides: TGTGCCAGCAGTGAATGGGACAAAAATTCACCCCTCCACTTT. The chain joins TRBV25-1 to TRBJ1-6; the D gene is possibly TRBD1 (6 bases). V was trimmed by 1 base and J by 7 bases, leaving 8 bases between them. The V gene's germline CDR1 is MGHDK and CDR2 SYGVNS. This CDR3 region has 14 residues.

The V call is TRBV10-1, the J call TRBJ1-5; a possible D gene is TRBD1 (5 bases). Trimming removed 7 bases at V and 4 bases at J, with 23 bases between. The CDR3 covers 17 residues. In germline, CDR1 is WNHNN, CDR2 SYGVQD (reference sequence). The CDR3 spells CASTVSLQGRRNQPQHF. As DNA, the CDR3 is TGCGCCAGCACCGTGTCACTTCAGGGCCGACGGAATCAGCCCCAGCATTTT.

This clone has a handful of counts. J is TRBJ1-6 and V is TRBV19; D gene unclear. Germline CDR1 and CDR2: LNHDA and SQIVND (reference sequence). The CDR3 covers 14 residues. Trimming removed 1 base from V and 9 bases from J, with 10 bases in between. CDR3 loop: CASSIAGIGSPLHF. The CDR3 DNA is TGTGCCAGTAGTATAGCCGGGATCGGTTCACCCCTCCACTTT.

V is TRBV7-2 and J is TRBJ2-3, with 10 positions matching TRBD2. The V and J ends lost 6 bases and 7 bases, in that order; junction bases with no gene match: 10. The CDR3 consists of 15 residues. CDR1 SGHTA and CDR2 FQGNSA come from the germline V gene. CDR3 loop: CASSSSAGGPNTQYF. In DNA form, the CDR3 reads TGTGCCAGCAGTTCCTCAGCGGGGGGGCCGAATACGCAGTATTTT.